These 4 T cell receptor beta chains were sequenced from one sample in a study of OX40 agonist ivuxolimab in advanced cancers. Sequenced by immunoSEQ multiplex PCR; TCRdb stores in-frame clones only, minus some. Among 75,000 to 100,000 clones listed, around nine tenths were seen once. The source was CD4+ or CD8+ T cells sorted from blood, collected in a trial of the OX40 agonist ivuxolimab. The source is an adult with an advanced solid tumor such as melanoma, head and neck, liver or kidney cancer.

The CDR3 DNA follows: TGTGCCACCAGCGGCCCGGGACAATCATTTGAGCAGTTCTTC. Translated: CATSGPGQSFEQFF. The chain couples TRBV15 to TRBJ2-1; possibly TRBD1 for D (6 bases). The length of the CDR3 is 14 residues. Trimming stripped 5 bases from V and 9 bases from J, with 17 bases between. From germline, CDR1 is LNHNV and CDR2 YYDKDF (reference sequence).

The chain has TRBV28 and TRBJ1-3, with D hard to call. The CDR3 runs 16 residues. Germline-derived CDR1 and CDR2 are MDHEN and SYDVKM. V was pared by 0 bases and J by 2 bases, with 11 bases between. The CDR3 region is CASSLWGEKPGNTIYF. In DNA form, the CDR3 reads TGTGCCAGCAGTTTATGGGGCGAGAAGCCTGGAAACACCATATATTTT.

V gene TRBV29-1 combines with J gene TRBJ2-6; no clear D. Trimming left V 5 bases short and J 4 bases short, with 6 bases between. Per germline, CDR1 SQVTM and CDR2 ANQGSEA. The CDR3 runs 12 residues. CDR3 nucleotide sequence: TGCAGCGTTTCCCCGGGGGCCAACGTCCTGACTTTC. This gives the protein CSVSPGANVLTF.

The CDR3, as DNA: TGTGCCAGCAGTGAACACCCCCGGGACAAACTTTACAATGAGCAGTTCTTC. Translation gives CASSEHPRDKLYNEQFF. The J gene is TRBJ2-1, the V gene TRBV6-1; D might be TRBD1 (6 bases). The ends were cut back, 2 bases at V and 4 bases at J, with 18 bases in the middle. CDR3 length equals 17 residues. The germline V gene has CDR1 MNHNS and CDR2 SASEGT.